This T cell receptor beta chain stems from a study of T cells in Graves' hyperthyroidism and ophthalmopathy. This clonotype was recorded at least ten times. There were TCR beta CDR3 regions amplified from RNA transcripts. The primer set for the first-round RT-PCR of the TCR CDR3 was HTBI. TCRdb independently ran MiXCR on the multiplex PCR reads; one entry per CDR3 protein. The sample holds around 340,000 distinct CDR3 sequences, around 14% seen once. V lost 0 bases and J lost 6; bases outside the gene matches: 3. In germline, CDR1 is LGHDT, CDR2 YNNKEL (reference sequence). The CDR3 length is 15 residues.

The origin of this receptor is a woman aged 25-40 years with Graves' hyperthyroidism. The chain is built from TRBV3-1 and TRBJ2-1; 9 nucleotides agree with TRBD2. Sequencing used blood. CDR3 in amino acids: CASSQDLAGSNEQFF. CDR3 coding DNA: TGTGCCAGCAGCCAAGACCTAGCGGGATCCAATGAGCAGTTCTTC.